This TCR beta chain was obtained from a study of blood T cell repertoires in COVID-19. As for the study in general: COVID-19 samples from acute and convalescent phases originated in the United States, Italy and Spain. PBMCs, B-cell-depleted T cells, or T cells provided the cDNA or gDNA that made up the material.

The table lists this clone with a count of one. Per the authors' pipeline: Estimation of nucleated cell counts relied on the amplification of reference gene primers. Repertoires were generated with immunoSEQ multiplex PCR, while TCRdb's copy carries only in-frame clones and drops some. That table gives V, J and clone size, and the DNA gave D and trimming. The table includes approximately 230,000 clones, 82% detected once. The germline gives CDR1 ENHRY, CDR2 SYGVKD. The CDR3 runs to 15 residues. Between the trimmed V and J ends, which lost 0 bases and 4 bases, there was a span of 12 bases. This receptor was identified in a woman at least 80 years old with active or convalescent COVID-19. V gene TRBV10-3 combines with J gene TRBJ1-2; D not certain. Sequencing was performed on peripheral blood. The CDR3 DNA is TGTGCCATCAGTGAGTCATGGACGGGATTCTATGGCTACACCTTC. Protein sequence: CAISESWTGFYGYTF.